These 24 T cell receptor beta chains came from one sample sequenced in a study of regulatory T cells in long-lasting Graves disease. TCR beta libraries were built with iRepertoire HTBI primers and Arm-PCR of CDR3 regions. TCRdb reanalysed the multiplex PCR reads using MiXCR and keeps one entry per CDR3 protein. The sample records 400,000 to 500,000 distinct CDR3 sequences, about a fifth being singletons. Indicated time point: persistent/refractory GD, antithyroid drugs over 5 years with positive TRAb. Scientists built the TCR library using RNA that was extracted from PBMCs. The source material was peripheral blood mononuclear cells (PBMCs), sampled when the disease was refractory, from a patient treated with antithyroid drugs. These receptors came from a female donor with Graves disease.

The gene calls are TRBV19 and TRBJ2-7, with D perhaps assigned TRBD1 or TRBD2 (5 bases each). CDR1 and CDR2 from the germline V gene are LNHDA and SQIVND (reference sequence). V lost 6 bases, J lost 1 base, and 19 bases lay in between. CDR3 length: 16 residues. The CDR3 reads CASSPGGGRSSYEQYF. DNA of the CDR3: TGTGCCAGTAGCCCCGGTGGGGGTCGCAGTTCCTACGAGCAGTACTTC.

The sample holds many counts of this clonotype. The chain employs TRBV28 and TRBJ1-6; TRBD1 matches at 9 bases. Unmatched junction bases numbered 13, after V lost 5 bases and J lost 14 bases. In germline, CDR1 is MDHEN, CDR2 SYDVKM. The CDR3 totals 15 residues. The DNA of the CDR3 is TGTGCCAGCAGTCCCCAGGGGACAGGGACGAAATCCCTCCACTTT. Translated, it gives CASSPQGTGTKSLHF.

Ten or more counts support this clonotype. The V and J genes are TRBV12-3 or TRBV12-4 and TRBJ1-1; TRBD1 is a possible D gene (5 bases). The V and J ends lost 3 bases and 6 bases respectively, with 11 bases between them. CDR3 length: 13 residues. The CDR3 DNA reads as TGTGCCAGCAGTTTCGGGACGGTCCCTGAAGCTTTCTTT. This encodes CASSFGTVPEAFF.

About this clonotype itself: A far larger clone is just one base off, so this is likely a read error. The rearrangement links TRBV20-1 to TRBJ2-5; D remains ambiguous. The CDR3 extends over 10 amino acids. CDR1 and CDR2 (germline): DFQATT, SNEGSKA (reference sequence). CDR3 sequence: CSASREPQYF. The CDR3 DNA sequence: TGCAGTGCTAGTAGAGAGCCCCAGTACTTC.

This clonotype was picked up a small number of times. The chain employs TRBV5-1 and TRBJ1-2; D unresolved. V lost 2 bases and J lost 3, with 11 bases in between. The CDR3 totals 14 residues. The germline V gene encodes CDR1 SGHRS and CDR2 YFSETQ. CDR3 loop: CASSFDLGHYGYTF. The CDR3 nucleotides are TGCGCCAGCAGCTTTGACCTGGGCCACTATGGCTACACCTTC.

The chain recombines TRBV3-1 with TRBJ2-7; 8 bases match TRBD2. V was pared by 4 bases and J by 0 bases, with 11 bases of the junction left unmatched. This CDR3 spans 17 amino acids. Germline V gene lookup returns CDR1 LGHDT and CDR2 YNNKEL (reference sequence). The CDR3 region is CASSPSRLAGPSYEQYF. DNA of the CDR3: TGTGCCAGCAGCCCCTCAAGGCTAGCGGGCCCCTCCTACGAGCAGTACTTC.

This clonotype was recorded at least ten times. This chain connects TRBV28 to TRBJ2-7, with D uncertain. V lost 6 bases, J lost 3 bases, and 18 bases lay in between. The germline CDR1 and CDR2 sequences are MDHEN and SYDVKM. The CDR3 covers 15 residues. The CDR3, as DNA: TGTGCCAGCAGATCCCCCCTAAGTGGGGTCTACGAGCAGTACTTC. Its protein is CASRSPLSGVYEQYF. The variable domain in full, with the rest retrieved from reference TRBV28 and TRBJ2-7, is DVKVTQSSRYLVKRTGEKVFLECVQDMDHENMFWYRQDPGLGLRLIYFSYDVKMKEKGDIPEGYSVSREKKERFSLILESASTNQTSMYLCASRSPLSGVYEQYFGPGTRLTVT.

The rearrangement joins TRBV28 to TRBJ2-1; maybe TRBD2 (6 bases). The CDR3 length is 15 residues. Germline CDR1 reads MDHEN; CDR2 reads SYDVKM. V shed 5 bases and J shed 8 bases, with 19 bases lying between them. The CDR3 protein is CASSLSGWGVDEQFF. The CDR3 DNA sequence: TGTGCCAGCAGTCTATCAGGGTGGGGGGTGGATGAGCAGTTCTTC.

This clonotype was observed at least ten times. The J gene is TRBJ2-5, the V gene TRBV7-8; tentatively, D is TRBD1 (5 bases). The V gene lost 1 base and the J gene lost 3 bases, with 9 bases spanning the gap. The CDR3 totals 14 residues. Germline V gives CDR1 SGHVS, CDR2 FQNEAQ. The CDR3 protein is CASSLVFREETQYF. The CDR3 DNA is TGTGCCAGCAGCTTAGTTTTCAGGGAAGAGACCCAGTACTTC.

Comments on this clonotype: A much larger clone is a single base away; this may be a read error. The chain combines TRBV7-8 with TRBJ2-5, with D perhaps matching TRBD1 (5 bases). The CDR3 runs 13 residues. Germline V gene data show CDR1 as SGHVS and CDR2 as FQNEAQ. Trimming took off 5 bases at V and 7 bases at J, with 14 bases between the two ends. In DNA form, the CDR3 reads TGTGCCAGCAGCCCGCAGGGAATGGGGACCCAGTACTTC. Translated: CASSPQGMGTQYF. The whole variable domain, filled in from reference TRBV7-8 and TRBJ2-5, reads GAGVSQSPRYKVAKRGQDVALRCDPISGHVSLFWYQQALGQGPEFLTYFQNEAQLDKSGLPSDRFFAERPEGSVSTLKIQRTQQEDSAVYLCASSPQGMGTQYFGPGTRLLVL.

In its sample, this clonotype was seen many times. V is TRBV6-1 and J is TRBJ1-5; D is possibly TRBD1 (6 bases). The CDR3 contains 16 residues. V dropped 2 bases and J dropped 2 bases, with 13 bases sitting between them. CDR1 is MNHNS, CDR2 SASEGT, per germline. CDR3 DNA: TGTGCCAGCAGTGAATCAGGGGTGGTACGCAATCAGCCCCAGCATTTT. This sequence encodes CASSESGVVRNQPQHF.

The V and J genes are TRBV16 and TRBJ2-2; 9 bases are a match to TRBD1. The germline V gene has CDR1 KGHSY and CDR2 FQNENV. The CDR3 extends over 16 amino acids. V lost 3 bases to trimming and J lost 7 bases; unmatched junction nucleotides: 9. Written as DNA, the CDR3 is TGTGCCAGCAGCCATCCGGGACAGGGTTCGGTCGGGGAGCTGTTTTTT. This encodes CASSHPGQGSVGELFF.

CDR3 in DNA: TGCAGTGCTAGAGATGCAGCAAAGAGCTCCTACGAGCAGTACTTC. Translated, it gives CSARDAAKSSYEQYF. The chain employs TRBV20-1 and TRBJ2-7; D call uncertain. Germline assignment: CDR1 DFQATT and CDR2 SNEGSKA (reference sequence). V was trimmed by 0 bases and J by 0 bases, leaving 12 bases between them. This CDR3 has 15 amino acids.

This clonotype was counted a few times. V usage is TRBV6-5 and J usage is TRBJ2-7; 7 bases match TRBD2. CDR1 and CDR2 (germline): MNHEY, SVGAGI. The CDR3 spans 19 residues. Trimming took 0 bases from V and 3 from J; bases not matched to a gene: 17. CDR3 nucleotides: TGTGCCAGCAGTTACTCGAGTAGGCTAGCGGCGAATTCCGTCTACGAGCAGTACTTC. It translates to CASSYSSRLAANSVYEQYF.

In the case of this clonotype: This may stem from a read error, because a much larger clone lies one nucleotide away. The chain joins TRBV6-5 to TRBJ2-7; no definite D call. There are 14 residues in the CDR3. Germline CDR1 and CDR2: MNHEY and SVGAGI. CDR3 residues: CASSYAPGTYEQHF. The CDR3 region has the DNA TGTGCCAGCAGTTACGCGCCAGGAACCTACGAGCAGCACTTC.

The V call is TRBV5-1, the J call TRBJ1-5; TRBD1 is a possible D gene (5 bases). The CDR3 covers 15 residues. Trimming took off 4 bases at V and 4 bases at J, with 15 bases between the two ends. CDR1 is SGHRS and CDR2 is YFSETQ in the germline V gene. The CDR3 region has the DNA TGCGCCAGCAGCGAGGGACTCTCGGAAAATCAGCCCCAGCATTTT. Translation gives CASSEGLSENQPQHF.

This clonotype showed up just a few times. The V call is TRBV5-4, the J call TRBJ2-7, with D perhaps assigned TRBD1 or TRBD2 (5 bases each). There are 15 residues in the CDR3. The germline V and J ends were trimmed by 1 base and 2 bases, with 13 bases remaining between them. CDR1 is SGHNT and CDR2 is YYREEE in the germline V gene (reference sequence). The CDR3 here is CASSLWDGITYEQYF. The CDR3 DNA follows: TGTGCCAGCAGCTTGTGGGACGGAATCACCTACGAGCAGTACTTC.

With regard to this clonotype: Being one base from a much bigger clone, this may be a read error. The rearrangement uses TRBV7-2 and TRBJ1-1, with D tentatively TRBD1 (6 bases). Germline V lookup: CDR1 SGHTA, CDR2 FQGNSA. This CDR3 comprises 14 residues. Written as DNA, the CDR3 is TGTGCCAGCAGCTCCTACAGGGAAGCCACTGAAGCTCTCTTT. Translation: CASSSYREATEALF.

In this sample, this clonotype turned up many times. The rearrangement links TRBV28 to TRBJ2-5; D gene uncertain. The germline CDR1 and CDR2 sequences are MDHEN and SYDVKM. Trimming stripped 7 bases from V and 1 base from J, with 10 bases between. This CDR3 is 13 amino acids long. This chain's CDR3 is CASKEITQETQYF. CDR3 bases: TGTGCCAGCAAGGAGATAACCCAAGAGACCCAGTACTTC.

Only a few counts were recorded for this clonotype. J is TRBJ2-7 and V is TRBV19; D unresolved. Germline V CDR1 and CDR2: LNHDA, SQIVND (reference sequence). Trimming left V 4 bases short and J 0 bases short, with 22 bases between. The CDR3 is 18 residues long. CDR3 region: CASSTLYWAEQISYEQYF. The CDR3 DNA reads TGTGCCAGTAGTACCCTATATTGGGCCGAGCAGATCTCCTACGAGCAGTACTTC.

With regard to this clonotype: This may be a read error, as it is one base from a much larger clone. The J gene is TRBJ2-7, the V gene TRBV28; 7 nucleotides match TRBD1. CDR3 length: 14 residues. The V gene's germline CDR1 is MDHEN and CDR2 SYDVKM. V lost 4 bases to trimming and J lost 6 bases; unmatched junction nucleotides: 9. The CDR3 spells CASSSGDRVCEQYF. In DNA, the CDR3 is TGTGCCAGCAGTTCCGGCGACAGGGTCTGCGAGCAGTACTTC.

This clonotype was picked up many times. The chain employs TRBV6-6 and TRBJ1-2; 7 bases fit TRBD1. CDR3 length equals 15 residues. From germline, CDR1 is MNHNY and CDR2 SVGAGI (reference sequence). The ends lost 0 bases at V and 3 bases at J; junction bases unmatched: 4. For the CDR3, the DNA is TGTGCCAGCAGTTACTCGGCCACAGGGGACTATGGCTACACCTTC. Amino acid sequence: CASSYSATGDYGYTF.

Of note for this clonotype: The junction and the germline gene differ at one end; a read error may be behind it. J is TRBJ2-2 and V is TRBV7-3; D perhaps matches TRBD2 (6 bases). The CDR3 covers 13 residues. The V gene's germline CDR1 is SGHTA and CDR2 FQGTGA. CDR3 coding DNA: TGTGCCAGCAGCCCAGGGCCCATCGGGGGGCTGTTTTTT. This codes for CASSPGPIGGLFF.

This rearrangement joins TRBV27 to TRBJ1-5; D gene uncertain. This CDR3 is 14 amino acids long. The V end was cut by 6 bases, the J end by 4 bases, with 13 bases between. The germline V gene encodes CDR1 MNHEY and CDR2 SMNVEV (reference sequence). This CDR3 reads CASSPTLRNQPQHF. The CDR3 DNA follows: TGTGCCAGCAGCCCAACTTTGCGGAATCAGCCCCAGCATTTT.